The present T cell receptor (beta chain) was sequenced within a study of shared clonotypes between healthy human individuals. Profiling relied on immunoSEQ multiplex PCR, and the TCRdb table lists in-frame clones only, not all of them. Of 2.5 million or so clones in the sample, around 94% were seen once. This CDR3 has 17 residues. Germline CDR1 is SGHRS and CDR2 is YFSETQ. The junction had 11 bases not matched to a gene; V was cut back by 4 bases and J by 3 bases. V is TRBV5-1 and J is TRBJ2-7; TRBD2 agrees at 12 bases. This TCR was recovered from a man aged 18 to 30 in good health. Input material: naive CD4+ T cells sorted from blood. The subset here: CD45RA+ positively selected. The CDR3 sequence is CASSALAGGPFNYEQYF. DNA for the CDR3: TGCGCCAGCAGCGCCCTAGCGGGAGGGCCTTTTAACTACGAGCAGTACTTC.